This note documents a single T cell receptor beta chain sequence. Its antigen is currently unknown. The genes are named according to mouse. Read coverage stops 1 residue before the CDR3 terminus; the germline J gene supplies the remainder. The ends lost 0 bases at V and 5 bases at J; junction bases unmatched: 10. The CDR3 consists of 17 residues. Germline CDR1 is LGHNA and CDR2 is YNLKQL (reference sequence). Libraries were prepared by immunoSEQ multiplex PCR; TCRdb keeps only in-frame clonotypes and omits some of them. This sample has 590 or so clones, with 45% to 50% found just once. The data stem from a study of tissue T cells after allogeneic stem cell transplantation. Broader study findings: Only a limited share of tissue TCRs appeared in blood or spleen. Limitations included a small, clinically heterogeneous cohort and limited sampling depth. Shared clones across patients were few; motif clustering revealed tissue-specific shared signatures. TCR repertoires tracked anatomic similarity, regardless of disease or transplant status.

Time point indicated: mouse harvest day 14 after allogeneic transplant. The graft held 10^6 splenic CD5+ T cells and 10^7 T-cell-depleted bone marrow cells. This clonotype originated in a female BALB/c mouse given C57BL/6 T cells with graft-versus-host disease after an allogeneic hematopoietic cell transplant. The sample comprised spleen. J is TRBJ2-7 and V is TRBV5; 10 bases are a match to TRBD2. This chain's CDR3 is CASSQDPRLGGADEQYF. The covered CDR3 bases are TGTGCCAGCAGCCAAGATCCCAGACTGGGGGGCGCGGATGAACAGTAC.